These T cell receptor beta chains were read from a single sample in a study of T cell changes during pregnancy in multiple sclerosis. The repertoire was sequenced with immunoSEQ multiplex PCR; TCRdb's copy has only in-frame clones and lacks some. The table shows tens of thousands of clones, with more than 85% occurring only once. This specimen was peripheral blood, taken in the first trimester of pregnancy. Source of these receptors: a female donor with multiple sclerosis, enrolled in a pregnancy study. Each CDR3 is given with its conserved first and last residue. Fields, in order: clone size, D gene, J gene, CDR3 length, V gene, CDR3 DNA, CDR3 protein. A D gene is named only where the DNA matches it firmly. Clone size is given for some rows only: seen once, a few or many times, or a class if the clone is expanded.

>-|TRBD1|TRBJ2-5|14|TRBV7-9
TGTGCCAGCAGCCCTGTGGGACAGGGGGAGACCCAGTACTTC
CASSPVGQGETQYF
>-|-|TRBJ1-2|12|TRBV7-9
TGTGCCAGCGGGGCCCCCAACTATGGCTACACCTTC
CASGAPNYGYTF
>-|-|TRBJ2-1|14|TRBV5-1
TGCGCCAGCAGCTTGGGGGGGGAGTACAATGAGCAGTTCTTC
CASSLGGEYNEQFF
>-|-|TRBJ2-7|12|TRBV2
TGTGCCAGCACTTCCACGCCTAGGGAGCAGTACTTC
CASTSTPREQYF
>-|TRBD1|TRBJ1-2|14|TRBV10-1
TGCGCCAGCAGTGAAGGGGGCCGCAACTATGGCTACACCTTC
CASSEGGRNYGYTF
>once|-|TRBJ2-7|13|TRBV27
TGTGCCAGCAGTTTAACAGGGTTTAACGAGCAGTACTTC
CASSLTGFNEQYF
>-|TRBD1|TRBJ1-3|16|TRBV5-8
TGTGCCAGCAGCCCGGGACAGTTTTTCTCTGGAAACACCATATATTTT
CASSPGQFFSGNTIYF
>-|-|TRBJ1-1|15|TRBV4-1
TGCGCCAGCAGCCAAACCGGGACACTGAACACTGAAGCTTTCTTT
CASSQTGTLNTEAFF
>-|TRBD1|TRBJ2-1|17|TRBV9
TGTGCCAGCAGCATCTGGACAGGGCCCTTCCCCAGGAATGAGCAGTTCTTC
CASSIWTGPFPRNEQFF
>-|-|TRBJ2-7|14|TRBV28
TGTGCCAGCAGTTTACTGGGGGCTGTGAACGAGCAGTACTTC
CASSLLGAVNEQYF
>-|TRBD1|TRBJ1-1|14|TRBV5-1
TGCGCCAGCAGCTCGGGACAGGGACGCACTGAAGCTTTCTTT
CASSSGQGRTEAFF
>-|-|TRBJ1-5|13|TRBV29-1
TGCAGCGTTGGGTGGGACCCCAGGGGGCCCCAGCATTTT
CSVGWDPRGPQHF
>-|-|TRBJ2-2|22|TRBV18
TGTGCCAGCTCACCCCGCCGACAGGGACTGGGGTCTTCCAAAACGAACACCGGGGAGCTGTTTTTT
CASSPRRQGLGSSKTNTGELFF
>-|TRBD1|TRBJ2-7|14|TRBV7-9
TGTGCCAGCAGCTTAGATGCGACAGGGAACGAGCAGTACTTC
CASSLDATGNEQYF
>-|-|TRBJ1-5|13|TRBV18
TGTGCCAGCTCAGGAGGGAGCGGGCAGCCCCAGCATTTT
CASSGGSGQPQHF
>-|-|TRBJ1-4|15|TRBV27
TGTGCCAGCAGTATGCTACCCCCAACTAATGAAAAACTGTTTTTT
CASSMLPPTNEKLFF
>-|TRBD1|TRBJ1-1|13|TRBV27
TGTGCCAGCAGGGATACAGGGGGCACTGAAGCTTTCTTT
CASRDTGGTEAFF
>-|-|TRBJ1-5|14|TRBV6-6
TGTGCCAGCAGTTACCAGGGTGTGGAGCAGCCCCAGCATTTT
CASSYQGVEQPQHF
>-|TRBD1|TRBJ2-5|15|TRBV7-8
TGTGCCAGCAGCTCCCGGGACAGTGCTTGGGAGACCCAGTACTTC
CASSSRDSAWETQYF
>-|TRBD2|TRBJ2-7|13|TRBV5-1
TGCGCCAGCAGGCGGGGGGGGGACTACGAGCAGTACTTC
CASRRGGDYEQYF
>-|-|TRBJ1-1|15|TRBV5-6
TGTGCCAGCAGCTACTTACACTTACCGGGCACTGAAGCTTTCTTT
CASSYLHLPGTEAFF
>-|TRBD1|TRBJ2-7|18|TRBV23-1
TGCGCCAGCAGTCATTCTACAGGGGGCGCGTCACGACCCTACGAGCAGTACTTC
CASSHSTGGASRPYEQYF
>few|-|TRBJ2-3|15|TRBV4-3
TGCGCCAGCAGCCAAGGTAAGACACGCACAGATACGCAGTATTTT
CASSQGKTRTDTQYF
>few|TRBD2|TRBJ2-2|18|TRBV5-1
TGCGCCAGCAGCTTGGGCGCAACTAGCGGGATTACCGCCGGGGAGCTGTTTTTT
CASSLGATSGITAGELFF
>-|TRBD1|TRBJ1-2|14|TRBV10-3
TGTGCCATCAGGGGGGACAGCGGCGTCTATGGCTACACCTTC
CAIRGDSGVYGYTF
>-|-|TRBJ1-5|14|TRBV19
TGTGCCAGTATGGCAGGTTATGGCAATCAGCCCCAGCATTTT
CASMAGYGNQPQHF
>-|-|TRBJ2-2|16|TRBV18
TGTGCCAGCTCAAGGGTTCGGGGGTCCAACACCGGGGAGCTGTTTTTT
CASSRVRGSNTGELFF
>-|TRBD1|TRBJ1-2|16|TRBV7-9
TGTGCCAGCAGCTTAACTGACAGGGGGCGCGGCTATGGCTACACCTTC
CASSLTDRGRGYGYTF
>-|-|TRBJ1-1|14|TRBV6-4
TGTGCCAGCAGTCCGCCAGGGGTGGGAACTGAAGCTTTCTTT
CASSPPGVGTEAFF
>few|-|TRBJ2-7|14|TRBV6-5
TGTGCCAGCAGCCCCTTGACAGGCACCTACGAGCAGTACTTC
CASSPLTGTYEQYF
>-|TRBD1|TRBJ1-3|15|TRBV5-1
TGCGCCAGCAGGCCCCGGACAGGGGCTGGAAACACCATATATTTT
CASRPRTGAGNTIYF
>-|TRBD1|TRBJ1-2|18|TRBV5-1
TGCGCCAGCAGCTTGGTAACGGGACAGGGCCAGCACAACTATGGCTACACCTTC
CASSLVTGQGQHNYGYTF
>few|-|TRBJ2-1|13|TRBV25-1
TGTGCCAGCAGTGCCACGGGGCGGGGACTGGAGTTCTTC
CASSATGRGLEFF
>-|TRBD1|TRBJ2-7|14|TRBV7-6
TGTGCCAGCAGCTCCAGGGACAGTACCTACGAGCAGTACTTC
CASSSRDSTYEQYF
>-|TRBD1|TRBJ1-5|14|TRBV28
TGTGCCAGCACTCCTTCGGACAGGGGACAGCCCCAGCATTTT
CASTPSDRGQPQHF
>-|-|TRBJ2-7|14|TRBV4-1
TGCGCCAGCAGCCTGACAACGGGGTCCTACGAGCAGTACTTC
CASSLTTGSYEQYF
>-|-|TRBJ2-4|15|TRBV6-1
TGTGCCAGCAGGTTCACGACAGGAGCCAAAAACATTCAGTACTTC
CASRFTTGAKNIQYF
>-|-|TRBJ2-7|12|TRBV6-6
TGTGCCAGCAGTTACGGTGGGGAGGAGCAGTACTTC
CASSYGGEEQYF
>-|TRBD1|TRBJ2-3|14|TRBV19
TGTGCCAGCAGACAGGGGGCCTTCGGAGATACGCAGTATTTT
CASRQGAFGDTQYF
>-|-|TRBJ1-1|14|TRBV10-3
TGTGCCATCAGTGACGGGGGAAGGAACACTGAAGCTTTCTTT
CAISDGGRNTEAFF
>-|-|TRBJ1-1|15|TRBV6-5
TGTGCCAGCAGTTACAGCGGGACATTGAACACTGAAGCTTTCTTT
CASSYSGTLNTEAFF
>-|TRBD2|TRBJ2-5|14|TRBV7-9
TGTGCCAGCAGCTTAAAAAGCGGGATGGAGACCCAGTACTTC
CASSLKSGMETQYF
>-|-|TRBJ2-5|13|TRBV30
TGTGCCTGGAGTTTGGCACCCCAAGAGACCCAGTACTTC
CAWSLAPQETQYF
>-|-|TRBJ1-5|17|TRBV7-6
TGTGCCAGCAGCTTATCGAACAGGGTTACATCAGGTCAGCCCCAGCATTTT
CASSLSNRVTSGQPQHF